This T cell receptor beta chain was captured in a study of CD8 T cells in ankylosing spondylitis. General study findings and limits: A motif in TCR beta, a set of fewer than ten highly homologous variants, appeared characteristic of ankylosing spondylitis blood. A subset of motif variants has previously been described in the synovial fluid and blood of reactive arthritis. As for the disease-linked clones, they showed a CD8+ phenotype and occurred at relatively low frequencies in peripheral blood. There was reportedly significant enrichment of clones that were disease-linked in matched ankylosing spondylitis synovial fluid.

Per germline, CDR1 MDHEN and CDR2 SYDVKM. The CDR3 has 14 residues. The germline V and J ends were trimmed by 2 bases and 6 bases, with 14 bases remaining between them. TCRdb called the 5' RACE reads again in MiXCR, with one record for every CDR3 protein. This sample has hundreds of thousands of distinct CDR3 sequences; roughly 20% occur once, and the top ten carry under 8.5%. This clonotype was seen only a few times. Its antigen remains unknown. The TCR comes from a male donor with ankylosing spondylitis or in good health (not recorded which). The J gene is TRBJ2-7, the V gene TRBV28; the D gene is possibly TRBD1 (5 bases). The sequencing input was blood, either unsorted or a sorted T cell fraction (not recorded which). The CDR3 region is CASSLRFRASEQYV. In DNA form, the CDR3 reads TGTGCCAGCAGTTTACGGTTCAGGGCGAGCGAGCAGTACGTC.